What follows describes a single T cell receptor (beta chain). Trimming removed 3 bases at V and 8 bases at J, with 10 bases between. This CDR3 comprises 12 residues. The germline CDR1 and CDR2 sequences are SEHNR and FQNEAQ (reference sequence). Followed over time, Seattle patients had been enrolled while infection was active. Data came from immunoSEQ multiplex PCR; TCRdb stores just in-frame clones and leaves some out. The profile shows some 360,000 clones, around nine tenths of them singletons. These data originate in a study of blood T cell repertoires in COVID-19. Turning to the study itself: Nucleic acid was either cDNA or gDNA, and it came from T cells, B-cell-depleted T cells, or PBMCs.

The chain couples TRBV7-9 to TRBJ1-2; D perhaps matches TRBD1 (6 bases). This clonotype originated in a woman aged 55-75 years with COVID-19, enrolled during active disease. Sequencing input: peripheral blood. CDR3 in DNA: TGTGCCAGCAGCTTGCCAGGGGAAGGCTACACCTTC. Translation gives CASSLPGEGYTF. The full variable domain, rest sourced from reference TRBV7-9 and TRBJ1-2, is DTGVSQNPRHKITKRGQNVTFRCDPISEHNRLYWYRQTLGQGPEFLTYFQNEAQLEKSRLLSDRFSAERPKGSFSTLEIQRTEQGDSAMYLCASSLPGEGYTFGSGTRLTVV.